The source of this TCR beta chain is a study of T-cell memory formation after mild COVID-19. Study overall: Clustering of TCRs was largely donor specific. Study outcomes and limitations: Shrinking CD4+ clones were chiefly CM and EM; CD8+ ones were chiefly EMRA.

As for this clonotype: Antigen specificity is unknown.

TCRdb called the 5' RACE reads again in MiXCR, with one record for every CDR3 protein. This sample carries 450,000 or so distinct CDR3 sequences, 20% to 30% of them seen once, and the ten largest clones take around 13%. CDR3 length: 16 residues. The trim removed 6 bases at V and 7 bases at J, leaving 10 bases unmatched. The sample taken for sequencing was PBMCs or a T cell subset sorted from them (not recorded which). This TCR came from an adult woman who had mild COVID-19 (a few samples of this study predate the infection). Cell type and time point are not known. The chain is built from TRBV12-3 or TRBV12-4 and TRBJ2-1; TRBD1 aligns across 12 bases. CDR3 loop: CASRSGTGGSGNEQFF. The CDR3 region has the DNA TGTGCCAGCAGATCTGGGACAGGGGGCTCGGGAAATGAGCAGTTCTTC.